These 6 T cell receptor beta chains came from one sample sequenced in a study of blood T cell repertoires in COVID-19. Here immunoSEQ multiplex PCR was the method, and the copy in TCRdb shows in-frame clones only, minus some. This table has around 200,000 clones, about 86% appearing once. Sequencing was performed on peripheral blood. These receptors originate from a man between 45 and 60 years old with active or convalescent COVID-19.

J is TRBJ1-2 and V is TRBV6-5, with 8 bases that match TRBD1. Germline loops: CDR1 MNHEY, CDR2 SVGAGI. V trimming: 5 bases; J trimming: 4 bases; junction bases outside the gene matches: 9. The CDR3 length is 15 residues. DNA of the CDR3: TGTGCCAGCAGTACTGGGACAGGACCCGCCTATGGCTACACCTTC. Translated, it gives CASSTGTGPAYGYTF.

The rearrangement joins TRBV29-1 to TRBJ2-7; 7 positions agree with TRBD1. Germline V gene data show CDR1 as SQVTM and CDR2 as ANQGSEA. This CDR3 is 12 amino acids long. J gave up 4 bases and V 6 bases, and 6 bases lay outside the gene matches. The CDR3, as DNA: TGCAGCGTGACAGGGAAGGCATACGAGCAGTACTTC. Protein sequence: CSVTGKAYEQYF.

This rearrangement joins TRBV2 to TRBJ1-1; no firm D call. The CDR3 is made up of 14 amino acids. Germline V gene lookup returns CDR1 SNHLY and CDR2 FYNNEI. The V end lost 4 bases, the J end lost 0 bases, and 9 bases lay between the germline ends. CDR3 loop: CASSGSIMNTEAFF. The CDR3 DNA reads TGTGCCAGCAGTGGGAGCATTATGAACACTGAAGCTTTCTTT.

The V gene is TRBV29-1, the J gene TRBJ2-7; 8 bases map to TRBD2. V dropped 2 bases and J dropped 9; count of bases not matched to a gene: 12. The CDR3 consists of 14 residues. Per germline, CDR1 SQVTM and CDR2 ANQGSEA. CDR3 in amino acids: CSVESPGGLARQYF. CDR3 nucleotide sequence: TGCAGCGTTGAATCCCCGGGGGGGCTAGCGAGGCAGTACTTC.

The chain employs TRBV28 and TRBJ1-3, with TRBD1 identical over 9 bases. Germline V gene lookup returns CDR1 MDHEN and CDR2 SYDVKM. This CDR3 has 15 residues. With 6 bases clipped from V and 0 bases from J, the junction kept 3 bases outside the gene matches. CDR3 coding DNA: TGTGCCAGCAGGGGACAGGGAGGCTCTGGAAACACCATATATTTT. This codes for CASRGQGGSGNTIYF.

The chain joins TRBV5-6 to TRBJ1-1, with no clear D. This CDR3 has 14 residues. Deletions cut 0 bases from V and 4 bases from J, with 10 bases between. The V gene's germline CDR1 is SGHDT and CDR2 YYEEEE. The CDR3 DNA sequence: TGTGCCAGCAGCTTGGAGGAGGGAGGCACTGAAGCTTTCTTT. The encoded protein is CASSLEEGGTEAFF.